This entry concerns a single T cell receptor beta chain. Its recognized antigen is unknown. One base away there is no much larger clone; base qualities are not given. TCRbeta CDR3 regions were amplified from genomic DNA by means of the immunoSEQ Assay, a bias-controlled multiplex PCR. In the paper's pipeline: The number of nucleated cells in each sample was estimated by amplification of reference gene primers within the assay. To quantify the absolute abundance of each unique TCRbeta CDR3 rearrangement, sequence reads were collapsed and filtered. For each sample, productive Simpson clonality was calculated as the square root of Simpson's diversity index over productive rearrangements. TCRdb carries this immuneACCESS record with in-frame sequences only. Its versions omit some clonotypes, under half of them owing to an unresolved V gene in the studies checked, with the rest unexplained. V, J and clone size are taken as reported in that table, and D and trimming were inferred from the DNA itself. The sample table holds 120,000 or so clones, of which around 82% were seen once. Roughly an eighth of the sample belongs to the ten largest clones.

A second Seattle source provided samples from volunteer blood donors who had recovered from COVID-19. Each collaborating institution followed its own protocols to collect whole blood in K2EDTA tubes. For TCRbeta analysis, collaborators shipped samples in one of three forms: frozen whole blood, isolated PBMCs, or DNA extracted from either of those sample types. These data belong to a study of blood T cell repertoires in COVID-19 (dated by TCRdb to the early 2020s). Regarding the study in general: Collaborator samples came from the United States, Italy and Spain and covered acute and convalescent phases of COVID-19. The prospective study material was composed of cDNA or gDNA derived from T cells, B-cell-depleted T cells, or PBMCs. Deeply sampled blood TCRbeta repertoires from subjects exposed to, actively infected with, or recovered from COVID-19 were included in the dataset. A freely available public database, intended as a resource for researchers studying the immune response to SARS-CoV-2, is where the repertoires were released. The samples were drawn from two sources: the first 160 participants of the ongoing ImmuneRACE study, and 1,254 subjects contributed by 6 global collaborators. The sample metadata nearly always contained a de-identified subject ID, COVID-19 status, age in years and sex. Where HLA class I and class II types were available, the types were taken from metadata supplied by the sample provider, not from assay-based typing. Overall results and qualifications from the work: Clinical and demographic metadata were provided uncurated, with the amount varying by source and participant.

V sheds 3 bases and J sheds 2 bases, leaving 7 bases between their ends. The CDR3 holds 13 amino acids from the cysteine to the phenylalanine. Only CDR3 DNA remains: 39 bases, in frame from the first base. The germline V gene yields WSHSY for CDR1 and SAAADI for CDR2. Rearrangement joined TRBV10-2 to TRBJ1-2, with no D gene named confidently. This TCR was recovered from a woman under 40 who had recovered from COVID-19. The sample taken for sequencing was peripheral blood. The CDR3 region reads CASSDVRNYGYTF. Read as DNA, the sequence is TGCGCCAGCAGTGACGTCAGAAACTATGGCTACACCTTC.